The clone carrying this T cell receptor (beta chain) was recorded a few times. This table comes from immunoSEQ multiplex PCR, and its TCRdb copy is limited to in-frame clones, with some not included. The sample includes hundreds of thousands of clones, approximately 85% of them seen just once. Recovery meant two consecutive negative NP/OP PCR tests, professional clearance, or resolved symptoms. These data originate in a study of blood T cell repertoires in COVID-19. CDR1 is MNHEY, CDR2 SMNVEV, per germline (reference sequence). Trimming cost V 5 bases and J 4 bases, with 24 bases left between them. This CDR3 has 18 residues.

The TCR originated in a young man who had recovered from COVID-19. The sample comprised PBMCs or T cells enriched from blood (not recorded which). The chain carries TRBV27 and TRBJ1-5; D is possibly TRBD1 (6 bases). Written as DNA, the CDR3 is TGTGCCAGCAGTACCAAGACCAGGTCGGGGACACATAATCAGCCCCAGCATTTT. Its protein product is CASSTKTRSGTHNQPQHF.